One T cell receptor beta chain is described in this entry. Its antigen is unknown. Being a mouse receptor, it is described with mouse gene labels and germline sequences. The CDR3 goes on 1 residue after the read ends, and that part is filled in from the germline J gene. The library was made by the immunoSEQ multiplex PCR assay. Adaptive Biotechnologies performed the TCRbeta CDR3 sequencing at survey depth and reported CDR3 sequences, V/J genes, productive frequency and template counts. Amplification of TCR beta CDR3 regions was performed from genomic DNA rather than from RNA. The authors' pipeline ran thus. Jensen-Shannon divergence was used to quantify pairwise repertoire overlap between tissues, with a value of 1 indicating complete divergence and a value of 0 indicating identical repertoires. Tissues were grouped by single-linkage agglomerative hierarchical clustering of pairwise JSD values, and the clustering results were shown as dendrograms. GLIPH2 was run on all patient samples with simulation_depth 1000, kmer_min_depth 3, cdr3_length_cutoff 8, keeping groups with more than two unique CDR3s. A standardized tissue-overlap score was generated by extrapolating Jaccard GLIPH-group overlap across patients to a standard repertoire size of 1000 clones. Linear mixed-effect models, with tissue as a fixed effect and individual as a random effect, were used to test how diversity related to clinical or experimental variables. TCRdb carries this immuneACCESS record with in-frame sequences only. Its versions omit some clonotypes, under half of them owing to an unresolved V gene in the studies checked, with the rest unexplained. That table furnishes V, J and clone size, whereas the DNA furnished D and trimming. A total of thousands of clones appear in this sample, roughly half of them only once. The biggest ten clones account for 12% of the sample.

These data belong to a study of tissue T cells after allogeneic stem cell transplantation (dated by TCRdb to between 2021 and 2024). For the wider study: The study profiled TCR beta repertoires in many tissues obtained from research autopsies of patients with and without GVHD, and also in mouse models of GVHD. The human part of the study was a prospective observational study with no blinding and no randomization.

The sample's time point label, in plain terms: mouse harvest day 7 after allogeneic transplant. Each mouse graft, delivered by tail vein injection, combined 10^6 splenic CD5+ T cells with 10^7 T-cell-depleted bone marrow cells. Mouse GVHD was modeled in a major MHC-mismatch B6 (H2b) into BALB/c (H2d) model, with tissues profiled at day 7 or 14. Mouse tissues and retro-orbital blood were harvested on day 7 or 14 post-transplant using separate sterile tools per animal; livers were flushed beforehand. Before genomic DNA isolation with the DNeasy Blood & Tissue Kit, mouse tissues were minced with razor blades in buffered saline. Taken from cysteine to phenylalanine, the CDR3 has 15 residues. The DNA shown is the part of the CDR3 that was read: 42 bases, in frame from base 1. The germline V gene specifies NSHNY as CDR1 and SYGAGN as CDR2. The germline ends are 7 bases apart after V is trimmed by 0 bases and J by 1 base.

On the study overall, not on this receptor specifically: Blood and spleen T cells captured only a limited portion of the TCR repertoire detected in tissues, in both patients and mice. Within patients, how anatomically similar tissues were was a major factor shaping TCR repertoire composition, regardless of disease or transplant status. Few T cell clones were found to be shared across patients, but shared repertoire signatures across patients were revealed in a tissue-specific fashion by motif-based clustering. The patient cohort was small and clinically heterogeneous, and sampling depth was acknowledged as a limitation. The study did not determine which tissue TCRs were alloreactive or antigen-specific, and some clones might have been persisting host cells.

Sequencing was performed on lymph node tissue. The TCR was taken from a female BALB/c mouse given C57BL/6 T cells with graft-versus-host disease after an allogeneic hematopoietic cell transplant. The sequence joins TRBV13-1 to TRBJ1-4, with the D gene call left open. The CDR3 loop reads CASSDAQTSNERLFF. The CDR3 bases that were read are TGTGCCAGCAGTGATGCACAAACTTCCAACGAAAGATTATTT.